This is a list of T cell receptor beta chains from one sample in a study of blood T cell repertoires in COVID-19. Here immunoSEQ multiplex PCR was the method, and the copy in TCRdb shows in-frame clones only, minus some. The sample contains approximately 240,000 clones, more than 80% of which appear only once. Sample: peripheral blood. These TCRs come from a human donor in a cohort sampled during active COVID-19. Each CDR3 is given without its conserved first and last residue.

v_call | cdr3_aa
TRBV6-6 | ASSYSGGAGQPQH
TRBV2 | ASSPRTSGDYNEQF
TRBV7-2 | ASSSSLGTYEQY
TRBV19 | ASSPPGGRGEKLF
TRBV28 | ASRSGTSGRWY
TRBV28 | ASSLSAGLDNQPQH
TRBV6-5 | ASSLGLASSYEQY
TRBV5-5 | ASRSDRGRGWRTGELF
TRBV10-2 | ASSGQSDQPQH
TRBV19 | ASEGTGYQPQH
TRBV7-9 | ASSSPLVGGKNTEAF
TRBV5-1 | ASSSGYQGEKLF
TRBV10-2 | ASMLAGEDTQY
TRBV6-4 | ASSDAGGPTDTQY
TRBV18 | ASSRMELANTYEQY
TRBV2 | ASRRVAGNTIY
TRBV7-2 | ASSSTSGNTGELF
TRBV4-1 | ASSQQRTGEGTDTQY
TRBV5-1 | ASSGTPGTAPRETQY
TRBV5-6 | ASSLSGGDTDTQY
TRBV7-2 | ASSLDGGADYGYT
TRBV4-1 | ASSPSLAGVRDTQY
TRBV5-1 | ASSLLPTGDSNTGELF
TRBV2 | ASTGLVGEQF
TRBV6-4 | ASSDQGADTQY
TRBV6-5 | ASSYTRGDETQY
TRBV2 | ASSGGQLYEQY